These T cell receptor beta chains were read from a single sample in a study of blood T cell repertoires in COVID-19. Here immunoSEQ multiplex PCR was the method, and the copy in TCRdb shows in-frame clones only, minus some. The sample has around 110,000 clones, roughly 83% seen once. Sequenced: peripheral blood. All receptors derive from a man aged 25-40 years with acute or convalescent COVID-19. Both conserved end residues are part of each CDR3. Fields, in order: D gene, V gene, J gene, clone size, CDR3 protein, CDR3 DNA. A D gene is named only where the DNA matches it firmly. For some rows the clone size is stated as once, few or many, or as a class when expanded; others skip it.

>TRBD1|TRBV25-1|TRBJ1-4|NA
CASGVQGGQSNEKLFF
TGTGCCAGCGGGGTACAGGGGGGGCAAAGTAATGAAAAACTGTTTTTT
>NA|TRBV5-8|TRBJ2-5|NA
CASSLGPVEETQYF
TGTGCCAGCAGCTTGGGTCCGGTCGAAGAGACCCAGTACTTC
>TRBD2|TRBV4-3|TRBJ2-2|NA
CASSRSRAGGPYTGELFF
TGCGCCAGCAGCCGAAGTAGAGCGGGGGGGCCTTACACCGGGGAGCTGTTTTTT
>TRBD1|TRBV3-1/TRBV3-2|TRBJ1-5|NA
CASSHHPPDRVIAQHF
TGTGCCAGCAGCCACCACCCCCCGGACAGGGTTATAGCCCAGCATTTT
>NA|TRBV28|TRBJ1-1|NA
CASSSRTEAFF
TGTGCCAGCAGTAGCCGGACTGAAGCTTTCTTT
>NA|TRBV24-1|TRBJ2-1|once
CATSVEGDNEQFF
TGTGCCACCAGTGTTGAGGGTGACAATGAGCAGTTCTTC
>NA|TRBV15|TRBJ1-4|few
CATSVGAINRVEEKLFF
TGTGCCACCAGCGTCGGAGCGATTAACAGGGTCGAAGAAAAACTGTTTTTT
>NA|TRBV7-9|TRBJ1-4|NA
CASSLETGTNEKLFF
TGTGCCAGCAGCTTAGAGACAGGCACTAATGAAAAACTGTTTTTT
>TRBD1|TRBV5-6|TRBJ2-7|NA
CASSLAGTGSYEQYF
TGTGCCAGCAGCTTGGCCGGGACAGGTTCCTACGAGCAGTACTTC
>NA|TRBV6-5|TRBJ2-1|NA
CATSGLLYNEQFF
TGTGCCACCTCCGGACTGCTCTACAATGAGCAGTTCTTC
>NA|TRBV6-2/TRBV6-3|TRBJ2-7|NA
CASSPGERQAAEQYF
TGTGCCAGCAGCCCAGGTGAGAGACAGGCGGCTGAGCAGTACTTC
>NA|TRBV5-1|TRBJ1-1|NA
CASSLEAGARNTEAFF
TGCGCCAGCAGCTTGGAGGCAGGGGCCAGAAACACTGAAGCTTTCTTT
>TRBD1|TRBV7-9|TRBJ1-6|NA
CASSPWDRGNSPLHF
TGTGCCAGCAGCCCCTGGGACAGGGGGAATTCACCCCTCCACTTT
>NA|TRBV11-2|TRBJ1-5|few
CASSFSGHSNQPQHF
TGTGCCAGCAGCTTTTCAGGGCATAGCAATCAGCCCCAGCATTTT
>NA|TRBV4-3|TRBJ1-6|NA
CASSQDGRANSPLHF
TGCGCCAGCAGCCAAGATGGCAGGGCTAATTCACCCCTCCACTTT
>TRBD1|TRBV10-3|TRBJ2-5|NA
CAISEGTGTQETQYF
TGTGCCATCAGTGAGGGGACAGGGACACAAGAGACCCAGTACTTC
>NA|TRBV6-4|TRBJ1-4|NA
CASSSREVNEKLFF
TGTGCCAGCAGTTCCCGGGAAGTAAATGAAAAACTGTTTTTT
>TRBD1|TRBV5-1|TRBJ1-1|NA
CASSTRQGGTEAFF
TGCGCCAGCAGCACAAGACAGGGCGGCACTGAAGCTTTCTTT
>TRBD1|TRBV6-5|TRBJ1-6|once
CASSSLWGQGDSPLHF
TGTGCCAGCAGTTCCTTGTGGGGACAGGGTGACTCACCCCTCCACTTT
>NA|TRBV3-1/TRBV3-2|TRBJ2-1|NA
CASSPLRGRASNEQFF
TGTGCCAGCAGCCCCCTTAGGGGGAGGGCCAGCAATGAGCAGTTCTTC
>NA|TRBV4-1|TRBJ1-2|NA
CASSQGGGTDYGYTF
TGCGCCAGCAGCCAAGGGGGGGGGACCGACTATGGCTACACCTTC
>TRBD2|TRBV24-1|TRBJ2-2|NA
CATSDGTGLAPRGELFF
TGTGCCACCAGTGATGGAACGGGACTAGCGCCGAGAGGGGAGCTGTTTTTT
>NA|TRBV19|TRBJ1-2|NA
CASSPTEGYGYTF
TGTGCCAGTAGCCCGACTGAGGGCTATGGCTACACCTTC
>NA|TRBV7-9|TRBJ2-3|NA
CASSLRDTQYF
TGTGCCAGCAGCTTGCGAGATACGCAGTATTTT
>NA|TRBV30|TRBJ1-5|NA
CAWSNGQGGQPQHF
TGTGCCTGGAGTAATGGGCAGGGAGGCCAGCCCCAGCATTTT
>NA|TRBV5-6|TRBJ2-5|NA
CASSLGGFQETQYF
TGTGCCAGCAGCTTGGGGGGCTTTCAAGAGACCCAGTACTTC
>NA|TRBV2|TRBJ1-6|NA
CASSVRRLYNSPLHF
TGTGCCAGCAGTGTGCGTAGACTCTATAATTCACCCCTCCACTTT
>TRBD1|TRBV27|TRBJ2-7|NA
CASSLQGAYEQYF
TGTGCCAGCAGTTTACAGGGGGCCTACGAGCAGTACTTC
>NA|TRBV13|TRBJ1-1|few
CASNDRSFMNTEAFF
TGTGCCAGTAATGACAGGAGCTTCATGAACACTGAAGCTTTCTTT
>NA|TRBV27|TRBJ1-1|NA
CASSLITALNTEAFF
TGTGCCAGCAGTTTAATTACCGCGCTGAACACTGAAGCTTTCTTT
>TRBD1|TRBV30|TRBJ1-5|NA
CAWSVTGSQPQHF
TGTGCCTGGAGTGTGACAGGGAGCCAGCCCCAGCATTTT
>NA|TRBV4-2|TRBJ2-1|NA
CASSQDPGDNEQFF
TGTGCCAGCAGCCAAGATCCGGGTGACAATGAGCAGTTCTTC
>NA|TRBV7-5|TRBJ1-1|once
CARSTRDRDNRTEAFF
TGTGCCAGAAGCACCCGGGACAGGGATAATAGGACTGAAGCTTTCTTT
>TRBD2|TRBV5-1|TRBJ2-3|NA
CASSLVVAGVVDTQYF
TGCGCCAGCAGCTTGGTGGTAGCGGGAGTAGTAGATACGCAGTATTTT
>TRBD1|TRBV18|TRBJ2-6|NA
CASSLWDRHSGANVLTF
TGTGCCAGCTCACTATGGGACAGGCACTCTGGGGCCAACGTCCTGACTTTC
>NA|TRBV7-9|TRBJ2-7|NA
CASSLRSSPEQYF
TGTGCCAGCAGCTTAAGGAGTTCCCCCGAGCAGTACTTC
>NA|TRBV15|TRBJ1-5|NA
CATSEQGRNQPQHF
TGTGCCACCAGCGAACAGGGACGGAATCAGCCCCAGCATTTT
>NA|TRBV18|TRBJ1-5|NA
CASSPTGNLPQHF
TGTGCCAGCTCACCGACCGGGAATCTGCCCCAGCATTTT
>NA|TRBV7-3|TRBJ2-2|NA
CASSPTRGTGELFF
TGTGCCAGCAGCCCGACGAGGGGGACCGGGGAGCTGTTTTTT
>NA|TRBV30|TRBJ2-2|NA
CAWSVLGPGELFF
TGTGCCTGGAGTGTACTTGGGCCCGGGGAGCTGTTTTTT
>TRBD1|TRBV6-5|TRBJ1-1|NA
CASSYGTAEAFF
TGTGCCAGCAGTTATGGGACAGCTGAAGCTTTCTTT
>TRBD2|TRBV27|TRBJ2-3|once
CASSRKAGGELSTDTQYF
TGTGCCAGCAGTAGGAAAGCGGGAGGGGAACTTAGCACAGATACGCAGTATTTT
>NA|TRBV9|TRBJ1-6|NA
CASSVRDISNSPLHF
TGTGCCAGCAGCGTTAGGGACATCTCTAATTCACCCCTCCACTTT
>NA|TRBV30|TRBJ1-5|few
CAWSGRGDQPQHF
TGTGCCTGGAGTGGCAGGGGAGATCAGCCCCAGCATTTT
>NA|TRBV4-1|TRBJ2-1|NA
CASSPRTDGGQFF
TGCGCCAGCAGCCCACGGACAGACGGAGGGCAGTTCTTC
>TRBD2|TRBV7-2|TRBJ2-5|NA
CASSPLAGGRETQYF
TGTGCCAGCAGCCCACTAGCGGGGGGCAGGGAGACCCAGTACTTC
>NA|TRBV3-1/TRBV3-2|TRBJ2-3|few
CASSQGASSATDTQYF
TGTGCCAGCAGCCAAGGTGCGTCTAGCGCCACAGATACGCAGTATTTT